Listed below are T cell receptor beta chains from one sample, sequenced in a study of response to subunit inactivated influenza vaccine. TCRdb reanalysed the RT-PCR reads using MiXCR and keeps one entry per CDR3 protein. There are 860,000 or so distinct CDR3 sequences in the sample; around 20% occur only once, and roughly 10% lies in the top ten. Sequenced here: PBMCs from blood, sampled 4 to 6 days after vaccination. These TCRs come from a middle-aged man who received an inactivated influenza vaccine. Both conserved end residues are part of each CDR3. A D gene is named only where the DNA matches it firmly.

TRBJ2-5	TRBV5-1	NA	CASSLVVRRGETQYF
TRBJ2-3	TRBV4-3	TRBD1	CASSQTGLGDTQYF
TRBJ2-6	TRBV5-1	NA	CASSLRAYDSGSNVLTF
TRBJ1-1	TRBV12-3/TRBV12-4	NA	CASSFILNTEAFF
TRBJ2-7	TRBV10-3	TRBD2	CAISEPSGIGRYEQYF
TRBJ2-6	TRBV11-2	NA	CASSSTVGANVLTF
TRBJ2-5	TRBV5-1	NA	CASSSAGVGETQYF
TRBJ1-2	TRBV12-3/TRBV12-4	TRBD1	CASTRTGEAYGYTF
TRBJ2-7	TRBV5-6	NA	CASSGEGRIYEQYF
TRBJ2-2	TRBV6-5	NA	CASSYGINTGELFF
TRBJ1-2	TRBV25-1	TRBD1	CASSESGQVGYGYTF
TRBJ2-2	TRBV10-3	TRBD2	CATIAGSNTGELFF
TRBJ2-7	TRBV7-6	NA	CASSLDRGSVPSTTLAYEQYF
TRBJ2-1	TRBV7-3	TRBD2	CASSPGLAGVYPYNEQFF
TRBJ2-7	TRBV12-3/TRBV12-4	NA	CASRVFPGGGTYEQYF
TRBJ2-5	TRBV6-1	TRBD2	CASTSLAGDRGAQYF
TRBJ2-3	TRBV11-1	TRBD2	CASSPLVTSGSVADTQYF
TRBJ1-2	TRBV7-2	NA	CASSLAAARANYGYTF